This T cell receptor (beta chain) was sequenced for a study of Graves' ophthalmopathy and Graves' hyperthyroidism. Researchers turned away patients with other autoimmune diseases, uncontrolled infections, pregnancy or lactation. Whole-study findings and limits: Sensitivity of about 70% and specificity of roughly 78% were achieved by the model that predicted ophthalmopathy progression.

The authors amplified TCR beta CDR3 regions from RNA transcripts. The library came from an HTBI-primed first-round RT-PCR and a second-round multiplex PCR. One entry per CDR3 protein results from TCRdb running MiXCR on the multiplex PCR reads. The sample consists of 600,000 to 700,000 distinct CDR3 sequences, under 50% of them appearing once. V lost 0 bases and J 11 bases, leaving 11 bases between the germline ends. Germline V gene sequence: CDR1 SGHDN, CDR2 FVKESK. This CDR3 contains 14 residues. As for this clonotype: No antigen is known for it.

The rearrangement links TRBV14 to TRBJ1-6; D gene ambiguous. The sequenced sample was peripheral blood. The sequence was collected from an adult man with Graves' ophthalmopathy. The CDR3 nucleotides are TGTGCCAGCAGCCAAGATGGGATTTCGCCACCCCTCCACTTT. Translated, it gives CASSQDGISPPLHF.